This T cell receptor beta chain was retrieved from a study of post-analysis software for immune sequencing data. Study-level results: With TRBV5-6, TRBV5-1 and TRBV20-1 included, about 5 TRBV segments were more frequent in patients than in controls.

Concerning this clonotype itself: Antigen: not known.

TCR beta cDNA libraries had unique molecular identifiers. A single record per CDR3 protein comes from TCRdb applying MiXCR to the PCR reads. Here the sample spans about 810,000 distinct CDR3 sequences, roughly 50% being singletons. The length of the CDR3 is 15 residues. V lost 2 bases, J lost 3 bases, and 13 bases lay in between. Germline loops: CDR1 SGHTA, CDR2 FQGNSA. The sequenced material came from blood. This chain joins TRBV7-2 and TRBJ2-5, with a tentative D call TRBD1 (6 bases). This sequence originates from a girl aged 5-17 years with multiple sclerosis. The CDR3: CASSLSGVLKETQYF. In DNA, the CDR3 is TGTGCCAGCAGCTTATCAGGGGTCCTAAAAGAGACCCAGTACTTC.